The 14 T cell receptor beta chains below come from one sample, sequenced in a study of T cell repertoires in cytomegalovirus infection. These receptors lack a known antigen. TCRdb independently ran MiXCR on the reads; one entry per CDR3 protein. Of 40,000 to 60,000 distinct CDR3 sequences detected, 20% to 25% appear once; the ten largest clones hold over 85%. Sequenced here: CD8+ T cells from cultured PBMCs, sampled from culture after CMV antigen stimulation. Source of these receptors: a human donor in good health (CMV status not recorded). Some clones in this sample may be carry-over from other donors' samples.

J is TRBJ2-7 and V is TRBV7-9; no definite D call. V dropped 1 base and J dropped 1 base, with 14 bases sitting between them. Germline V gene lookup returns CDR1 SEHNR and CDR2 FQNEAQ (reference sequence). The length of the CDR3 is 16 residues. CDR3 nucleotides: TGTGCCAGCAGCTTAGAGCCAGGCAGACGATCCTACGAGCAGTACTTC. Residues: CASSLEPGRRSYEQYF.

The chain employs TRBV7-2 and TRBJ2-7; tentative D call: TRBD1 (6 bases). Germline CDR1 is SGHTA and CDR2 is FQGNSA. The CDR3 is made up of 12 amino acids. V lost 11 bases to trimming and J lost 0 bases, with 11 bases between them. CDR3 sequence (DNA): TGTGCCGTGCAGGGGATCTCCTACGAGCAGTACTTC. Protein sequence: CAVQGISYEQYF.

Here the CDR3 reads CASRGPEAGANVLTF. The DNA for the CDR3 is TGTGCCAGCAGGGGGCCGGAGGCTGGGGCCAACGTCCTGACTTTC. The chain employs TRBV25-1 and TRBJ2-6; either TRBD1 or TRBD2 may fit D (5 bases each). The germline CDR1 and CDR2 sequences are MGHDK and SYGVNS. Trimming stripped 6 bases from V and 2 bases from J, with 11 bases between. The CDR3 is made up of 15 amino acids.

The rearrangement joins TRBV6-2 or TRBV6-3 to TRBJ1-1, with no clear D. V was trimmed by 7 bases and J by 4 bases, leaving 13 bases between them. The CDR3 totals 13 residues. The germline V gene has CDR1 MNHEY and CDR2 SVGEGT. CDR3 in amino acids: CASTYLEGTEAFF. In nucleotides, the CDR3 is TGTGCCAGCACCTACCTTGAGGGCACTGAAGCTTTCTTT.

This clonotype appeared many times. The rearrangement uses TRBV6-2 or TRBV6-3 and TRBJ2-1, with 13 positions matching TRBD2. This CDR3 is 15 amino acids long. With V trimmed by 2 bases and J by 14 bases, 9 bases remained unmatched. CDR1 is MNHEY and CDR2 is SVGEGT in the germline V gene. The CDR3 loop is CASSYTGLAGDVEFF. As DNA, the CDR3 is TGTGCCAGCAGTTACACAGGACTAGCGGGAGATGTGGAGTTCTTC.

This clonotype came up many times. V usage is TRBV12-3 or TRBV12-4 and J usage is TRBJ2-3, with 8 nucleotides matching TRBD2. The CDR3 loop spans 15 amino acids. V shed 0 bases and J 6 bases; nucleotides not matched to a gene: 5. In nucleotides, the CDR3 is TGTGCCAGCAGTTTAGCGCCTGGCGGGAGGGATACGCAGTATTTT. As protein: CASSLAPGGRDTQYF.

This chain links TRBV4-2 with TRBJ1-6, with TRBD1 matching over 8 bases. This CDR3 is built from 17 residues. With 0 bases clipped from V and 8 bases from J, the junction kept 9 bases outside the gene matches. The germline gives CDR1 LGHNA, CDR2 YNFKEQ. The CDR3 coding sequence is TGTGCCAGCAGCCAAGATAGGGGGGGACAGGACTATTCACCCCTCCACTTT. The encoded protein is CASSQDRGGQDYSPLHF.

This chain links TRBV27 with TRBJ2-1; 9 bases align to TRBD1. The V and J ends lost 4 bases and 7 bases, in that order; junction bases with no gene match: 14. Germline CDR1 and CDR2: MNHEY and SMNVEV (reference sequence). The CDR3 has 17 residues. This CDR3 reads CASSYSQGAAFRNEQFF. Here the CDR3 DNA reads TGTGCCAGCAGTTACTCACAGGGGGCGGCCTTCCGGAATGAGCAGTTCTTC.

The chain is built from TRBV7-9 and TRBJ2-5; TRBD1 agrees at 8 bases. The V gene end was trimmed by 6 bases and the J gene end by 1 base; junction bases not matched to a gene: 7. Germline V gene sequence: CDR1 SEHNR, CDR2 FQNEAQ (reference sequence). This CDR3 is 15 amino acids long. The CDR3 nucleotides read TGTGCCAGCAGGGCCGGGACAGGAAGCCAAGAGACCCAGTACTTC. Its protein is CASRAGTGSQETQYF.

V and J are TRBV7-2 and TRBJ1-4, with 9 bases lining up with TRBD1. Losses at the gene ends were 4 bases for V and 7 bases for J; bases not matched to a gene: 7. Germline CDR1 and CDR2: SGHTA and FQGNSA. This CDR3 comprises 15 residues. CDR3 residues: CASSSTGGAGEKLFF. DNA for the CDR3: TGTGCCAGCAGCTCCACAGGGGGCGCGGGTGAAAAACTGTTTTTT.

CDR3 region: CASSNPGSDYGYTF. CDR3 coding DNA: TGTGCCAGCAGCAATCCCGGGTCCGACTATGGCTACACCTTC. V usage is TRBV12-3 or TRBV12-4 and J usage is TRBJ1-2; D call uncertain. The ends were cut back, 6 bases at V and 3 bases at J, with 14 bases in the middle. The CDR3 sequence is 14 residues long.

This clonotype was recorded a few times. The chain recombines TRBV7-2 with TRBJ1-3; D not certain. There are 11 residues in the CDR3. Trimming cost V 5 bases and J 4 bases, with 3 bases left between them. Germline CDR1 is SGHTA and CDR2 is FQGNSA. CDR3 coding DNA: TGTGCCAGCAGCCTGGGAAACACCATATATTTT. It codes for CASSLGNTIYF.

This clonotype turned up a few times. The chain is built from TRBV11-1 and TRBJ1-1, with D tentatively TRBD1 (6 bases). The germline CDR1 and CDR2 sequences are SGHAT and FQDESV (reference sequence). The CDR3 has 14 residues. The V end was cut by 9 bases, the J end by 0 bases, with 14 bases between. CDR3 DNA sequence: TGTGCCAGGAGGCGGGGACACCTGAACACTGAAGCTTTCTTT. Translation gives CARRRGHLNTEAFF.

This clonotype has only a few counts. This chain uses TRBV7-2 with TRBJ2-1; D uncertain. This CDR3 has 16 amino acids. Germline CDR1 reads SGHTA; CDR2 reads FQGNSA. Trimming left V 4 bases short and J 4 bases short, with 17 bases between. CDR3: CASSSTTTGRYNEQFF. CDR3 sequence (DNA): TGTGCCAGCAGCTCGACCACAACGGGTAGATACAATGAGCAGTTCTTC. The full variable domain, with the rest looked up from reference TRBV7-2 and TRBJ2-1, is GAGVSQSPSNKVTEKGKDVELRCDPISGHTALYWYRQSLGQGLEFLIYFQGNSAPDKSGLPSDRFSAERTGGSVSTLTIQRTQQEDSAVYLCASSSTTTGRYNEQFFGPGTRLTVL.